These T cell receptor beta chains were read from a single sample in a study of T cell changes during pregnancy in multiple sclerosis. Sequencing was performed with immunoSEQ multiplex PCR; in TCRdb, only in-frame clones are kept and a portion is missing. The table records about 40,000 clones, about 88% of them present only once. Sequenced material: CD4+ T cells from peripheral blood mononuclear cells, taken in the first trimester of pregnancy. Receptors were obtained from a female donor with multiple sclerosis, enrolled in a pregnancy study. Both conserved end residues are part of each CDR3. The D gene is left open where the match is weak. Rows give clone size only sometimes, using once, few, many, or a class for an expanded clone.

V gene: TRBV29-1; D gene: -; clone size: once; J gene: TRBJ2-7; CDR3 DNA: TGCAGCGTAGAAATAGGGGGGGTCGCGGGAAACGAGCAGTACTTC; CDR3 protein: CSVEIGGVAGNEQYF
V gene: TRBV5-8; D gene: -; clone size: -; J gene: TRBJ2-7; CDR3 DNA: TGTGCCAGCAGCTTCCACTACGAGCAGTACTTC; CDR3 protein: CASSFHYEQYF
V gene: TRBV12-5; D gene: TRBD1; clone size: -; J gene: TRBJ1-1; CDR3 DNA: TGTGCTAGTGGTCACGGACAGGGGGGGACTGAAGCTTTCTTT; CDR3 protein: CASGHGQGGTEAFF
V gene: TRBV4-3; D gene: TRBD1; clone size: once; J gene: TRBJ2-7; CDR3 DNA: TGCGCCAGCAGCAAAAAAGCGGGGACAGGGAGCTACGAGCAGTACTTC; CDR3 protein: CASSKKAGTGSYEQYF
V gene: TRBV29-1; D gene: -; clone size: few; J gene: TRBJ1-2; CDR3 DNA: TGCAGCGTTGCTACTTTACGCGGTGGCTACACCTTC; CDR3 protein: CSVATLRGGYTF
V gene: TRBV30; D gene: -; clone size: -; J gene: TRBJ2-3; CDR3 DNA: TGTGCCTGGAGTACCGGGAGAGATACGCAGTATTTT; CDR3 protein: CAWSTGRDTQYF
V gene: TRBV7-8; D gene: TRBD2; clone size: few; J gene: TRBJ2-2; CDR3 DNA: TGTGCCAGCAGCTTTCAGGGTAGCGGGGGTACCGGGGAGCTGTTTTTT; CDR3 protein: CASSFQGSGGTGELFF
V gene: TRBV5-8; D gene: -; clone size: -; J gene: TRBJ2-1; CDR3 DNA: TGTGCCAGCAGCTTGGCCCGGGGGGAGCAGTTCTTC; CDR3 protein: CASSLARGEQFF
V gene: TRBV6-5; D gene: -; clone size: -; J gene: TRBJ2-1; CDR3 DNA: TGTGCCAGCAGATCGCGGCGGGATGGTGAGCAGTTCTTC; CDR3 protein: CASRSRRDGEQFF
V gene: TRBV18; D gene: -; clone size: -; J gene: TRBJ1-5; CDR3 DNA: TGTGCCAGCTCAACTATGGAAGATCAGCCCCAGCATTTT; CDR3 protein: CASSTMEDQPQHF
V gene: TRBV18; D gene: -; clone size: -; J gene: TRBJ2-7; CDR3 DNA: TGTGCCAGCTCACTCGCGACAGCCCACAGGGAGCAGTACTTC; CDR3 protein: CASSLATAHREQYF
V gene: TRBV5-4; D gene: TRBD1; clone size: -; J gene: TRBJ1-1; CDR3 DNA: TGTGCCAGCAGCTTGGATCAGGGGGCAGAGACTGAAGCTTTCTTT; CDR3 protein: CASSLDQGAETEAFF
V gene: TRBV10-3; D gene: TRBD2; clone size: -; J gene: TRBJ2-6; CDR3 DNA: TGTGCCATCAGTGAGTCGGGCAGCGGGAGGGCTGGGGCCAACGTCCTGACTTTC; CDR3 protein: CAISESGSGRAGANVLTF
V gene: TRBV6-1; D gene: -; clone size: -; J gene: TRBJ1-4; CDR3 DNA: TGTGCCAGCAGTGAAAGGCAGGGTTCGTTCGAAAAACTGTTTTTT; CDR3 protein: CASSERQGSFEKLFF
V gene: TRBV9; D gene: -; clone size: -; J gene: TRBJ1-1; CDR3 DNA: TGTGCCAGCAGCGTAGAAAACAGGGCGAACACTGAAGCTTTCTTT; CDR3 protein: CASSVENRANTEAFF
V gene: TRBV10-3; D gene: -; clone size: -; J gene: TRBJ2-1; CDR3 DNA: TGTGCCATCAATGGACAGGGCGGGAGCAATGAGCAGTTCTTC; CDR3 protein: CAINGQGGSNEQFF
V gene: TRBV18; D gene: -; clone size: -; J gene: TRBJ2-5; CDR3 DNA: TGTGCCAGCTCACCACGGGGCGCGTATCAAGAGACCCAGTACTTC; CDR3 protein: CASSPRGAYQETQYF
V gene: TRBV7-3; D gene: TRBD1; clone size: -; J gene: TRBJ2-2; CDR3 DNA: TGTGCCAGCAGTAAGACAGGGGTGGACACCGGGGAGCTGTTTTTT; CDR3 protein: CASSKTGVDTGELFF
V gene: TRBV5-1; D gene: TRBD2; clone size: -; J gene: TRBJ2-3; CDR3 DNA: TGCGCCAGCGGCATTAGCGGGGGCACAGATACGCAGTATTTT; CDR3 protein: CASGISGGTDTQYF
V gene: TRBV7-2; D gene: TRBD1; clone size: -; J gene: TRBJ2-7; CDR3 DNA: TGTGCCAGCAGCTTAGCCCCGGGACAGGGACTCGAGCAGTACTTC; CDR3 protein: CASSLAPGQGLEQYF
V gene: TRBV7-3; D gene: -; clone size: -; J gene: TRBJ2-7; CDR3 DNA: TGTGCCAGCAGCCCCTCGGGGGGCCACTCCTACGAGCAGTACTTC; CDR3 protein: CASSPSGGHSYEQYF
V gene: TRBV5-5; D gene: -; clone size: -; J gene: TRBJ1-1; CDR3 DNA: TGTGCCAGCAGCTTGGTGCAGGGCGAGGCTTTCTTT; CDR3 protein: CASSLVQGEAFF
V gene: TRBV7-2; D gene: -; clone size: -; J gene: TRBJ1-4; CDR3 DNA: TGTGCCAGCACTTCCGTAGGAGCAACTAATGAAAAACTGTTTTTT; CDR3 protein: CASTSVGATNEKLFF
V gene: TRBV7-9; D gene: -; clone size: -; J gene: TRBJ1-1; CDR3 DNA: TGTGCCAGCAGCTTCGGTAATTTTAACACTGAAGCTTTCTTT; CDR3 protein: CASSFGNFNTEAFF
V gene: TRBV9; D gene: TRBD1; clone size: -; J gene: TRBJ1-6; CDR3 DNA: TGTGCCAGCAGCCCAGGGGACAGGGACTCACCCCTCCACTTT; CDR3 protein: CASSPGDRDSPLHF
V gene: TRBV28; D gene: -; clone size: -; J gene: TRBJ1-1; CDR3 DNA: TGTGCCAGCAGTCAGGGGACACTTGCTGGTTTCTTT; CDR3 protein: CASSQGTLAGFF
V gene: TRBV6-1; D gene: -; clone size: -; J gene: TRBJ1-2; CDR3 DNA: TGTGCCACCCGAGGGCGGGGGGATGGCTACACCTTC; CDR3 protein: CATRGRGDGYTF
V gene: TRBV2; D gene: -; clone size: -; J gene: TRBJ2-4; CDR3 DNA: TGTGCCAGCAGTGGGGGGAAGGGGAGGGCCAAAAACATTCAGTACTTC; CDR3 protein: CASSGGKGRAKNIQYF
V gene: TRBV7-9; D gene: TRBD2; clone size: -; J gene: TRBJ2-5; CDR3 DNA: TGTGCCAGCAGCTTTCTCCTAGCGGGAGGGGAGACCCAGTACTTC; CDR3 protein: CASSFLLAGGETQYF
V gene: TRBV27; D gene: -; clone size: -; J gene: TRBJ2-1; CDR3 DNA: TGTGCCAGCAGTTTCCAGGGCAGGGGGGATGAGCAGTTCTTC; CDR3 protein: CASSFQGRGDEQFF
V gene: TRBV5-1; D gene: -; clone size: -; J gene: TRBJ1-4; CDR3 DNA: TGCGCCAGCAGCTTGGCCGGAGTCGCAACTAATGAAAAACTGTTTTTT; CDR3 protein: CASSLAGVATNEKLFF
V gene: TRBV7-3; D gene: TRBD1; clone size: once; J gene: TRBJ2-5; CDR3 DNA: TGTGCCAGCAGCTCCGGGACAGGGCGAGAGACCCAGTACTTC; CDR3 protein: CASSSGTGRETQYF
V gene: TRBV7-9; D gene: TRBD1; clone size: -; J gene: TRBJ1-2; CDR3 DNA: TGTGCCAGCAGCTTAGGGGCAGGGGGGACCTATGGCTACACCTTC; CDR3 protein: CASSLGAGGTYGYTF
V gene: TRBV10-3; D gene: TRBD1; clone size: -; J gene: TRBJ2-3; CDR3 DNA: TGTGCCATCAGTGAGTTCGAACCGGGACAGGGAGAAGATACGCAGTATTTT; CDR3 protein: CAISEFEPGQGEDTQYF
V gene: TRBV19; D gene: -; clone size: -; J gene: TRBJ1-3; CDR3 DNA: TGTGCCAGCAGAAGCTCTGGAAACACCATATATTTT; CDR3 protein: CASRSSGNTIYF
V gene: TRBV15; D gene: -; clone size: -; J gene: TRBJ2-3; CDR3 DNA: TGTGCCACCAGCACTCGGGGGTCTGGCACAGATACGCAGTATTTT; CDR3 protein: CATSTRGSGTDTQYF
V gene: TRBV7-9; D gene: TRBD1; clone size: few; J gene: TRBJ1-5; CDR3 DNA: TGTGCCAGCAGCTTAGCGTTGTTGGGACAGGGGAATCAGCCCCAGCATTTT; CDR3 protein: CASSLALLGQGNQPQHF
V gene: TRBV27; D gene: TRBD1; clone size: -; J gene: TRBJ1-1; CDR3 DNA: TGTGCCAGCAGCCGACAGGGGGCTTCCACTGAAGCTTTCTTT; CDR3 protein: CASSRQGASTEAFF
V gene: TRBV30; D gene: -; clone size: -; J gene: TRBJ2-3; CDR3 DNA: TGTGCCTGGAGTCCCCCCAACACAGATACGCAGTATTTT; CDR3 protein: CAWSPPNTDTQYF
V gene: TRBV6-5; D gene: TRBD2; clone size: -; J gene: TRBJ2-3; CDR3 DNA: TGTGCCAGCAGCCTGGGAGGGAGGAGAGATACGCAGTATTTT; CDR3 protein: CASSLGGRRDTQYF
V gene: TRBV7-3; D gene: -; clone size: -; J gene: TRBJ1-1; CDR3 DNA: TGTGCCAGCAGCTTCTACAGGGTCCCCACTGAAGCTTTCTTT; CDR3 protein: CASSFYRVPTEAFF
V gene: TRBV16; D gene: TRBD2; clone size: -; J gene: TRBJ2-7; CDR3 DNA: TGTGCCAGCAGCGGGCGGGAGCCCTACGAGCAGTACTTC; CDR3 protein: CASSGREPYEQYF
V gene: TRBV19; D gene: TRBD1; clone size: -; J gene: TRBJ1-4; CDR3 DNA: TGTGCCAGTAGTCCGGACAGGTTAAGTGAAAAACTGTTTTTT; CDR3 protein: CASSPDRLSEKLFF
V gene: TRBV4-3; D gene: -; clone size: -; J gene: TRBJ1-2; CDR3 DNA: TGCGCCAGCAGCCTACAGGGAGTCGTGGGCTACACCTTC; CDR3 protein: CASSLQGVVGYTF
V gene: TRBV5-1; D gene: -; clone size: -; J gene: TRBJ2-1; CDR3 DNA: TGCGCCAGCAGCTCTCAGGGGAACACCTACAATGAGCAGTTCTTC; CDR3 protein: CASSSQGNTYNEQFF
V gene: TRBV6-5; D gene: -; clone size: -; J gene: TRBJ1-1; CDR3 DNA: TGTGCCAGCAGTTACCCTCCCAGGGGTGAAGCTTTCTTT; CDR3 protein: CASSYPPRGEAFF
V gene: TRBV19; D gene: -; clone size: once; J gene: TRBJ1-5; CDR3 DNA: TGTGCCAGTAGTGGGCAGCCTTATAGCAATCAGCCCCAGCATTTT; CDR3 protein: CASSGQPYSNQPQHF
V gene: TRBV6-5; D gene: -; clone size: -; J gene: TRBJ2-3; CDR3 DNA: TGTGCCAGCAGTTACTCGAAGGGGATTGATACGCAGTATTTT; CDR3 protein: CASSYSKGIDTQYF
V gene: TRBV30; D gene: -; clone size: -; J gene: TRBJ2-3; CDR3 DNA: TGTGCCTGGAGTGTGGGAGGACCCCCTGGGGCAGATACGCAGTATTTT; CDR3 protein: CAWSVGGPPGADTQYF
V gene: TRBV19; D gene: -; clone size: -; J gene: TRBJ2-5; CDR3 DNA: TGTGCCAGTAGTATAGGGAGAGAGACCCAGTACTTC; CDR3 protein: CASSIGRETQYF
V gene: TRBV18; D gene: -; clone size: -; J gene: TRBJ1-1; CDR3 DNA: TGTGCCAGCTCACCCCGGACAGACACTGAAGCTTTCTTT; CDR3 protein: CASSPRTDTEAFF
V gene: TRBV5-5; D gene: TRBD1; clone size: -; J gene: TRBJ1-4; CDR3 DNA: TGTGCCAGCAGCACCCAGGACAGGGGTAATGAAAAACTGTTTTTT; CDR3 protein: CASSTQDRGNEKLFF
V gene: TRBV27; D gene: -; clone size: -; J gene: TRBJ2-5; CDR3 DNA: TGTGCCAGCAGTTCGGACAGCCTCCAAGAGACCCAGTACTTC; CDR3 protein: CASSSDSLQETQYF
V gene: TRBV29-1; D gene: -; clone size: -; J gene: TRBJ2-3; CDR3 DNA: TGCAGCGTTGCGGGAGATACGCAGTATTTT; CDR3 protein: CSVAGDTQYF